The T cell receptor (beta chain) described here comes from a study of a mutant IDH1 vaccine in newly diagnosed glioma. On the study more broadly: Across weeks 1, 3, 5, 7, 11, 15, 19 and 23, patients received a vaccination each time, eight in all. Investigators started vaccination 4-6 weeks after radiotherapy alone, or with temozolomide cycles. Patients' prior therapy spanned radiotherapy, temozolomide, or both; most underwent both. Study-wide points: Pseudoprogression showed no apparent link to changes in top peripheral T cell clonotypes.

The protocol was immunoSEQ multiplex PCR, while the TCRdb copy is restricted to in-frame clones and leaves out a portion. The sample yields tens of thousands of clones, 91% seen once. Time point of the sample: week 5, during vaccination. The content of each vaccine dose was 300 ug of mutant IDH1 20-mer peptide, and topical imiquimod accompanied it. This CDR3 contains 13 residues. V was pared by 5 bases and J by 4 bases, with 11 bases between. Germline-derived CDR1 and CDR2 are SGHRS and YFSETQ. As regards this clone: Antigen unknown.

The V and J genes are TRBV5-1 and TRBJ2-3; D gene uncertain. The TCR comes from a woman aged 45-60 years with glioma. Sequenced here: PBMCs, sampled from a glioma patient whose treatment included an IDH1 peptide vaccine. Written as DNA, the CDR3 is TGCGCCAGCAGGGGCGCCAACCCAGATACGCAGTATTTT. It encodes CASRGANPDTQYF.